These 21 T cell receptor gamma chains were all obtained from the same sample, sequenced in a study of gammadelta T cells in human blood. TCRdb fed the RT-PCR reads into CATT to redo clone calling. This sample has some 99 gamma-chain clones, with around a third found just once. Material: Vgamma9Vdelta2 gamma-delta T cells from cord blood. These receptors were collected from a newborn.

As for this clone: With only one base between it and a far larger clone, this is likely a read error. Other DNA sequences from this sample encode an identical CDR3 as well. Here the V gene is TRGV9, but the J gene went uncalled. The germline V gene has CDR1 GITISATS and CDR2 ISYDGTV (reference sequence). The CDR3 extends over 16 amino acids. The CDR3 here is CALWEVEELGKKIKVF. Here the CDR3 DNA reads TGTGCCTTGTGGGAGGTAGAGGAGTTGGGCAAAAAAATCAAGGTGTTT.

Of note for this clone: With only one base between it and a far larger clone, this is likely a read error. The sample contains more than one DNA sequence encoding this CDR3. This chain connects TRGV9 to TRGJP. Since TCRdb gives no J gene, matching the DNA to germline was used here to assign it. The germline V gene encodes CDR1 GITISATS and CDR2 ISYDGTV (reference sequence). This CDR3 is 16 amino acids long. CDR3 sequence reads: CALWEVQELGKKIKVF. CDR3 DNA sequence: TGTGCCTTATGGGAGGTGCAAGAGTTGGGCAAAAAAATCAAGGTATTT.

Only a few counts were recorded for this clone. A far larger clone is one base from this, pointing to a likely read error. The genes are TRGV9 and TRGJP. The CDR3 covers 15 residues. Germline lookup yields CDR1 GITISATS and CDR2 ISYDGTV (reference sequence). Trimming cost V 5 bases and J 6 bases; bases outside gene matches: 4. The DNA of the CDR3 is TGTGCCTTGTGGGGGGTAGAGTTGGGCAAAAAAATCAAGGTATTT. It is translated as CALWGVELGKKIKVF.

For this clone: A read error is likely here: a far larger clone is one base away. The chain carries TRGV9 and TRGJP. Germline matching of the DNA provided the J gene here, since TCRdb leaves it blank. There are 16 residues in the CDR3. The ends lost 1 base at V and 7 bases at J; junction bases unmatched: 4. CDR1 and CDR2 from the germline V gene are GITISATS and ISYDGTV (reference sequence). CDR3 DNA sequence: TGTGCCTTGTGGGAGGTAGGGGAGTTGGGCAAAAAAATCAAGGTATTT. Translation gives CALWEVGELGKKIKVF.

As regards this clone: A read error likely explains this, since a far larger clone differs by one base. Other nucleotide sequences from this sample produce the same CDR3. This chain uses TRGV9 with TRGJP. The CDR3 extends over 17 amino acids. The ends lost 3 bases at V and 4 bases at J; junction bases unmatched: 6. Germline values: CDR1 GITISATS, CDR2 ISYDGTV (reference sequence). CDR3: CALWETDQELGKKIKVF. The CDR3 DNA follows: TGTGCCTTGTGGGAGACGGATCAAGAGTTGGGCAAAAAAATCAAGGTATTT.

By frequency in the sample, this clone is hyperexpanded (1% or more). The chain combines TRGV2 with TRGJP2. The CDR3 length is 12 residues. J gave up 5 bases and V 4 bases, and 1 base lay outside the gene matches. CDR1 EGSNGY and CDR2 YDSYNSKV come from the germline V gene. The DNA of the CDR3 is TGTGCCACCTGGGAAAGTGATTGGATCAAGACGTTT. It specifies CATWESDWIKTF.

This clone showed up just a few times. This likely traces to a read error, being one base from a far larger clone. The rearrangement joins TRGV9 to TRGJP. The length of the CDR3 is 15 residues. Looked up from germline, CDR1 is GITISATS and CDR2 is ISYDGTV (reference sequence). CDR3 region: CALRESELGKKIKVF. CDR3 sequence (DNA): TGTGCCTTGAGGGAGTCAGAGTTGGGCAAAAAAATCAAGGTATTT.

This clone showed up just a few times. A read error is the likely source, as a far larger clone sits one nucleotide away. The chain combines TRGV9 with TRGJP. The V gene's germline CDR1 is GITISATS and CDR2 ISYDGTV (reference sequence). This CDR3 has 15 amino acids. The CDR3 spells CALWEVELGKKIKLF. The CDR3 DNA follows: TGTGCCTTGTGGGAGGTAGAGTTGGGCAAAAAAATCAAGTTATTT.

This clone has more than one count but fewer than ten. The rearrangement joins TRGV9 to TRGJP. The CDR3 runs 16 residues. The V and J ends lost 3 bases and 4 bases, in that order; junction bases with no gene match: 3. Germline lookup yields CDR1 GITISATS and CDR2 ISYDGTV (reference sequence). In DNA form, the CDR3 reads TGTGCCTTGTGGGAGTACCAAGAGTTGGGCAAAAAAATCAAGGTATTT. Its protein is CALWEYQELGKKIKVF.

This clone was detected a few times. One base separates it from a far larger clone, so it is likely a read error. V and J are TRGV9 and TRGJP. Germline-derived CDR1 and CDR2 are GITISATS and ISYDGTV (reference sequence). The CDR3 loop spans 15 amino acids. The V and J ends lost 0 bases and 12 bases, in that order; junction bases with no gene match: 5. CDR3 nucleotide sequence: TGTGCCTTGTGGGAGGTGCAGTCGGGCAAAAAAATCAAGGTATTT. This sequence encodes CALWEVQSGKKIKVF.

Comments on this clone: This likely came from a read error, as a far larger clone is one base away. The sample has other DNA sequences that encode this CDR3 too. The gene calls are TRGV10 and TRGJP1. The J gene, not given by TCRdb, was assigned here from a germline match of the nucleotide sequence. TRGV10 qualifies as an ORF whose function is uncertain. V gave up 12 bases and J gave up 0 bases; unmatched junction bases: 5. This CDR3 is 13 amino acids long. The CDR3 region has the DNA TGTGCTGCCTGGGATACCACTGGTTGGTTCAAGATATTT. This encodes CAAWDTTGWFKIF.

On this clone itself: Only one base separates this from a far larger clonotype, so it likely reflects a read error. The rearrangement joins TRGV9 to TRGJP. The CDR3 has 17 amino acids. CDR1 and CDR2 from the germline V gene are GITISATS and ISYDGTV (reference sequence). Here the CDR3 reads CALWETDQELVKKIKVF. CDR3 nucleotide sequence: TGTGCCTTGTGGGAGACAGATCAAGAGTTGGTCAAAAAAATCAAGGTATTT.

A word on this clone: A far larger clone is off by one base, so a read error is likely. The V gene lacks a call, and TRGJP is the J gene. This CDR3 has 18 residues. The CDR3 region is CALLEVLSQELGKKIKVF. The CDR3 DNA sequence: TGTGCCTTGTTGGAGGTGCTCTCCCAAGAGTTGGGCAAAAAAATCAAGGTATTT.

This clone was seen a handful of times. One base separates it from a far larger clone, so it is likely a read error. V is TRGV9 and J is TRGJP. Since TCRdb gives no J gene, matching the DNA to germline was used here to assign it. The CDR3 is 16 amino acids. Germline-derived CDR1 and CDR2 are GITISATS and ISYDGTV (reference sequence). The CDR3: CALWEVEELDKKIKVF. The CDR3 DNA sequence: TGTGCCTTGTGGGAGGTAGAGGAGTTGGACAAAAAAATCAAGGTATTT.

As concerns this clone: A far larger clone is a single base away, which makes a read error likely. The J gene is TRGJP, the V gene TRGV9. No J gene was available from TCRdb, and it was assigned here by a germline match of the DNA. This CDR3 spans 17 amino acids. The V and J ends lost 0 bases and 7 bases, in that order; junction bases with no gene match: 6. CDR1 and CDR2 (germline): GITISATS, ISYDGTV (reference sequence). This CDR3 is CALWEVHSELGKKIKVF. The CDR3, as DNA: TGTGCCTTGTGGGAGGTGCATAGCGAGTTGGGCAAAAAAATCAAGGTATTT.

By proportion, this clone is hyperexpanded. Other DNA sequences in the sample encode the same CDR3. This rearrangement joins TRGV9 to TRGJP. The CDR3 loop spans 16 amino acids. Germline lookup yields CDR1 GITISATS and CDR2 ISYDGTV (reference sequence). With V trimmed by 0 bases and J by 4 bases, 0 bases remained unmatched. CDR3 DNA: TGTGCCTTGTGGGAGGTGCAAGAGTTGGGCAAAAAAATCAAGGTATTT. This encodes CALWEVQELGKKIKVF.

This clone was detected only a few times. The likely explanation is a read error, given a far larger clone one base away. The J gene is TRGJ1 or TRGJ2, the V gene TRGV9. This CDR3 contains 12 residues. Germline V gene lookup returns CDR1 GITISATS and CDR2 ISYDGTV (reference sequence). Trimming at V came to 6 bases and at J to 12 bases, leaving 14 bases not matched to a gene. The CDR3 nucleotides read TGTGCCTTGTGGAAGGAGGAGAGGAGGAAACTCTTT. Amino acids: CALWKEERRKLF.

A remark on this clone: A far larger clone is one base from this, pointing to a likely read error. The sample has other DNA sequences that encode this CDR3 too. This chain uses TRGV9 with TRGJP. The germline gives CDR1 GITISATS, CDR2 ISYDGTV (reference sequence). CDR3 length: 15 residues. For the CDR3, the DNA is TGTGCCTTGTGGGAGGTAGAGTTGGGCAAAAAAATTAAGGTATTT. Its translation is CALWEVELGKKIKVF.

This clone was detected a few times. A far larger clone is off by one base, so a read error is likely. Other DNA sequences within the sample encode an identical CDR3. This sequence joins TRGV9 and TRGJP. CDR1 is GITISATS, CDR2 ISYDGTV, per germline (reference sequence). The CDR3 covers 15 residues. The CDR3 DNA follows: TGTGCCTTGTGGGAGGTAGAGTTGGGCAAGAAAATCAAGGTATTT. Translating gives CALWEVELGKKIKVF.

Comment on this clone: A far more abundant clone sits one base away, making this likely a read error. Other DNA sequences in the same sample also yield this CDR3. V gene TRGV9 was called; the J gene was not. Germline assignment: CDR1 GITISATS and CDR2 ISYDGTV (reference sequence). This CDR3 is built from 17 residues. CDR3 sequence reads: CALWEVQSELGKKIKVF. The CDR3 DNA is TGTGCCTTGTGGGAGGTGCAGAGCGAGTTGGGCAAAAAAATTAAGGTATTT.

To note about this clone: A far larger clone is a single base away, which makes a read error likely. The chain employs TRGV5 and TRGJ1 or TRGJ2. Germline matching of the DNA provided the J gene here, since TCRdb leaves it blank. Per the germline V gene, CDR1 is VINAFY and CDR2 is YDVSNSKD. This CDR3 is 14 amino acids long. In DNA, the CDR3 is TGTGCCTCCTGGGACAGGCTGGAAGATTATAAGAAACTCTTT. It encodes CASWDRLEDYKKLF.